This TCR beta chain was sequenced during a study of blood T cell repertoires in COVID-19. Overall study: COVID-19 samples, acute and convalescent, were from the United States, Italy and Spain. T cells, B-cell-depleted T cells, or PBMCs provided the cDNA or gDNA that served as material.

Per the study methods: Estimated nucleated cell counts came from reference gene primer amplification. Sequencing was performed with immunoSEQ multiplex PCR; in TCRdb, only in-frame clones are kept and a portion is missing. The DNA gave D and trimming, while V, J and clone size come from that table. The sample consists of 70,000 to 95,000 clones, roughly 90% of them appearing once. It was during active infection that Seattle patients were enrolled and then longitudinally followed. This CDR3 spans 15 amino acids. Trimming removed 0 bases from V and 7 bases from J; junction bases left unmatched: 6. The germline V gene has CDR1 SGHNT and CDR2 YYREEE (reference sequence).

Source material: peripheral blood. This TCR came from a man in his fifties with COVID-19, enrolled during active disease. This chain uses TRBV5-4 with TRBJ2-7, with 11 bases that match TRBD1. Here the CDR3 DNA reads TGTGCCAGCAGCTTGGTGGGACAGGGGGTGAGGGAGCAGTACTTC. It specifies CASSLVGQGVREQYF.